This T cell receptor (beta chain) was recovered during a study of OX40 agonist ivuxolimab in advanced cancers. Overall study context: The study treated patients with ivuxolimab, an agonistic anti-OX40 (CD134) antibody. Three patients, one with hepatocellular carcinoma and two with cutaneous melanoma, responded partially. Study observations and caveats: Within 6 weeks, CD4+ and CD8+ blood T cells expanded clonally at 0.1 to 3.0 mg/kg. Among T cells, CD8+ cells averaged more expanded clones than CD4+ cells.

The CDR3 runs 14 residues. Per germline, CDR1 SGHDT and CDR2 YYEEEE. V gave up 5 bases and J gave up 8 bases; unmatched junction bases: 12. Generated by immunoSEQ multiplex PCR, the TCRdb table keeps only in-frame clones and is missing some. The sample holds 30,000 to 45,000 clones, about four fifths seen once. For this clone: Its antigen is unknown.

This TCR derives from an adult with an advanced solid tumor such as melanoma, head and neck, liver or kidney cancer. V and J are TRBV5-6 and TRBJ1-2; 7 positions agree with TRBD1. Sequences were derived from CD4+ or CD8+ T cells sorted from blood, sampled in a trial of the OX40 agonist ivuxolimab. Written as DNA, the CDR3 is TGTGCCAGCAGTGGGGCAGACAGGGAACGCGGCTACACCTTC. Protein product: CASSGADRERGYTF.